Here is one T cell receptor (beta chain) with its context. Sequencing was performed with immunoSEQ multiplex PCR; in TCRdb, only in-frame clones are kept and a portion is missing. The profile shows 550,000 to 800,000 clones, 80% to 90% of them singletons. These data come from a study of shared T cell receptors in the human thymus. The V end lost 5 bases, the J end lost 3 bases, and 13 bases lay between the germline ends. The germline gives CDR1 PRHDT, CDR2 FYEKMQ (reference sequence). The CDR3 has 14 amino acids. These same data were also listed under a study on human thymus T cells. That paper adds: It was healthy Finnish infants having corrective surgery for congenital heart defects who were the donors. Resected material from corrective heart surgery provided the thymus tissue analysed. Thymic and blood repertoires seemed to favor certain V and J genes. Reports from related research described highly overlapping thymic repertoires among unrelated individuals.

The sample was thymocytes. The J gene is TRBJ1-2, the V gene TRBV13; no reliable D call. The clonotype comes from a girl in the first two years of life with a congenital heart defect. CDR3 coding DNA: TGTGCCAGCAGCCCCCCATACGGTCACTATGGCTACACCTTC. It translates to CASSPPYGHYGYTF.